The 26 T cell receptor beta chains below come from one sample, sequenced in a study of T-cell reconstitution after alpha-beta-depleted transplantation in children. The TCRbeta library incorporated unique molecular identifiers. TCRdb called the PCR reads again in MiXCR, with one record for every CDR3 protein. The table lists 400,000 to 500,000 distinct CDR3 sequences, roughly a tenth of them singletons. The source material was PBMCs from the stem cell graft donor, sampled from the stem cell graft. The receptors come from a human donor who donated a stem cell graft to a child with acute myeloid leukemia.

J is TRBJ2-7 and V is TRBV27; D gene uncertain. V was clipped by 2 bases and J by 2 bases, with 7 bases between them. The CDR3 totals 13 residues. Looked up from germline, CDR1 is MNHEY and CDR2 is SMNVEV (reference sequence). CDR3 loop: CASSLTAAYEQYF. For the CDR3, the DNA is TGTGCCAGCAGTTTAACGGCAGCCTACGAGCAGTACTTC.

The table lists this clonotype with many counts. The rearrangement joins TRBV20-1 to TRBJ2-1, with TRBD2 identical over 11 bases. V lost 3 bases, J lost 8 bases, and 6 bases stayed unmatched. Germline V CDR1 and CDR2: DFQATT, SNEGSKA (reference sequence). CDR3 length: 14 residues. CDR3 in DNA: TGCAGTGCTAGCGGCCCGGGACTAGCGGATGAGCAGTTCTTC. Protein product: CSASGPGLADEQFF.

This clonotype has only a few counts. This chain joins TRBV12-3 or TRBV12-4 and TRBJ2-1; no definite D call. CDR3 length: 15 residues. Trimming took off 6 bases at V and 2 bases at J, with 14 bases between the two ends. In DNA, the CDR3 is TGTGCCAGCAGCCCCGGCCTTAGAACCTACAATGAGCAGTTCTTC. Translated, it gives CASSPGLRTYNEQFF.

This clonotype was seen only a few times. V gene TRBV11-3 combines with J gene TRBJ2-1; D perhaps matches TRBD2 (5 bases). Trimming removed 5 bases from V and 7 bases from J, with 12 bases in between. CDR3 length: 13 residues. CDR1 is SGHNT and CDR2 is YENEEA in the germline V gene. The DNA for the CDR3 is TGTGCCAGCAGCCAGACTATTAATAATGAGCAGTTCTTC. Its translation is CASSQTINNEQFF.

The chain couples TRBV6-2 or TRBV6-3 to TRBJ2-3; TRBD2 matches 10 bases. J gave up 5 bases and V 8 bases, and 7 bases lay outside the gene matches. The CDR3 is made up of 14 amino acids. The V gene's germline CDR1 is MNHEY and CDR2 SVGEGT. The CDR3 coding sequence is TGTGCCAGCGGAGCGGGAGGGCCGTTAGATACGCAGTATTTT. Its translation: CASGAGGPLDTQYF.

The chain employs TRBV5-1 and TRBJ2-6; possibly TRBD1 for D (6 bases). Germline CDR1 is SGHRS and CDR2 is YFSETQ. V was clipped by 1 base and J by 0 bases, with 11 bases between them. CDR3 length equals 17 residues. The CDR3 region has the DNA TGCGCCAGCAGCTTGTACAGGGCAGGCTCTGGGGCCAACGTCCTGACTTTC. Protein sequence: CASSLYRAGSGANVLTF.

The chain carries TRBV9 and TRBJ2-3; 10 bases align to TRBD2. The CDR3 sequence is 17 residues long. Germline CDR1 and CDR2: SGDLS and YYNGEE. With 1 base clipped from V and 0 bases from J, the junction kept 5 bases outside the gene matches. In DNA form, the CDR3 reads TGTGCCAGCAGCGTAAATCCGACTAGCGGGAGCACAGATACGCAGTATTTT. It codes for CASSVNPTSGSTDTQYF.

The rearrangement uses TRBV20-1 and TRBJ2-1; 13 positions match TRBD2. Losses at the gene ends were 6 bases for V and 9 bases for J; bases not matched to a gene: 8. This CDR3 region has 14 residues. Germline V gives CDR1 DFQATT, CDR2 SNEGSKA (reference sequence). The CDR3 DNA sequence: TGCAGTGCCCATCGGACTAGCGGGAGCATTGAGCAGTTCTTC. Its translation: CSAHRTSGSIEQFF.

The chain couples TRBV18 to TRBJ1-3; D unclear. The length of the CDR3 is 20 residues. Germline CDR1 and CDR2: KGHSH and LQKENI. The V and J ends lost 4 bases and 0 bases respectively, with 25 bases between them. The CDR3 loop reads CASSLRPPDLVGISGNTIYF. CDR3 DNA sequence: TGTGCCAGCTCACTTAGACCGCCGGATTTAGTCGGGATCTCTGGAAACACCATATATTTT.

This clonotype has only a few counts. This chain links TRBV5-6 with TRBJ2-1; D is unresolved. The ends were cut back, 3 bases at V and 4 bases at J, with 11 bases in the middle. The CDR3 length is 14 residues. Per germline, CDR1 SGHDT and CDR2 YYEEEE. CDR3 in DNA: TGTGCCAGCAGCTACTCGGCCTTTTACAATGAGCAGTTCTTC. Its protein product is CASSYSAFYNEQFF.

With regard to this clonotype: A read error is possible here, since a much larger clone lies one base away. The rearrangement links TRBV3-1 to TRBJ2-3; D is unresolved. Between the trimmed V and J ends, which lost 3 bases and 6 bases, there was a span of 10 bases. There are 13 residues in the CDR3. Germline loops: CDR1 LGHDT, CDR2 YNNKEL (reference sequence). The CDR3 sequence is CASSQMASDTQYF. The DNA of the CDR3 is TGTGCCAGCAGCCAGATGGCTAGTGATACGCAGTATTTT.

This clonotype showed up just a few times. The rearrangement joins TRBV10-2 to TRBJ2-3; 12 positions agree with TRBD2. The germline V gene encodes CDR1 WSHSY and CDR2 SAAADI. Trimming at V came to 5 bases and at J to 4 bases, leaving 10 bases not matched to a gene. This CDR3 is 17 amino acids long. Here the CDR3 reads CASSLAGGPGSSDTQYF. Here the CDR3 DNA reads TGCGCCAGCAGTCTAGCGGGGGGGCCGGGATCGTCAGATACGCAGTATTTT.

The chain has TRBV20-1 and TRBJ2-2, with 8 bases fitting TRBD1. The germline gives CDR1 DFQATT, CDR2 SNEGSKA (reference sequence). CDR3 length equals 15 residues. The V gene end was trimmed by 6 bases and the J gene end by 4 bases; junction bases not matched to a gene: 10. The CDR3, as DNA: TGCAGTGCCGCCGGACAGGGCGTCGGCACCGGGGAGCTGTTTTTT. This encodes CSAAGQGVGTGELFF.

This clonotype has a count of ten or more. V and J are TRBV25-1 and TRBJ2-5; D remains unclear. CDR3 length: 12 amino acids. The V gene lost 1 base and the J gene lost 5 bases, with 5 bases spanning the gap. In germline, CDR1 is MGHDK, CDR2 SYGVNS. The CDR3 bases are TGTGCCAGCAGTGAATCGGAGGAGACCCAGTACTTC. This codes for CASSESEETQYF.

The V gene is TRBV6-5, the J gene TRBJ1-4; 8 bases agree with TRBD1. Trimming cost V 2 bases and J 6 bases; bases outside gene matches: 5. The CDR3 is made up of 15 amino acids. From germline, CDR1 is MNHEY and CDR2 SVGAGI. The CDR3 region has the DNA TGTGCCAGCAGTTACGACAGGGGAGGGGATGAAAAACTGTTTTTT. Translating it yields CASSYDRGGDEKLFF.

The genes are TRBV30 and TRBJ2-3, with 10 bases lining up with TRBD2. Germline trimming cut 0 bases from V and 7 bases from J; bases unmatched to any gene: 7. The germline V gene encodes CDR1 GTSNPN and CDR2 SVGIG (reference sequence). CDR3 length: 15 residues. This CDR3 reads CAWSVRVAGGYTQYF. The CDR3 nucleotides are TGTGCCTGGAGTGTAAGGGTAGCGGGGGGTTATACGCAGTATTTT. The full variable domain, with the rest looked up from reference TRBV30 and TRBJ2-3, is SQTIHQWPATLVQPVGSPLSLECTVEGTSNPNLYWYRQAAGRGLQLLFYSVGIGQISSEVPQNLSASRPQDRQFILSSKKLLLSDSGFYLCAWSVRVAGGYTQYFGPGTRLTVL.

This clonotype has just a few counts. The V gene is TRBV20-1, the J gene TRBJ2-1, with no clear D. CDR3 size: 14 residues. Trimming removed 4 bases at V and 1 base at J, with 11 bases between. Germline V gene data show CDR1 as DFQATT and CDR2 as SNEGSKA (reference sequence). Here the CDR3 reads CSAISPRSYNEQFF. The CDR3 DNA follows: TGCAGTGCTATTTCTCCGCGGTCCTACAATGAGCAGTTCTTC.

This chain joins TRBV21-1 and TRBJ2-3. TRBV21-1 is noted as a pseudogene. The CDR3 is 18 residues long. The chain's CDR3 is CASSHPSLLANSTDTQYF. The CDR3 region has the DNA TGTGCCAGCAGCCACCCGAGCCTCTTGGCGAATAGCACAGATACGCAGTATTTT.

This chain connects TRBV14 to TRBJ2-1; 7 nucleotides agree with TRBD2. Trimming removed 6 bases from V and 2 bases from J; junction bases left unmatched: 7. The CDR3 spans 15 residues. CDR1 SGHDN and CDR2 FVKESK come from the germline V gene. The CDR3, as DNA: TGTGCCAGCAGAAAAGGACTAGGAACCTACAATGAGCAGTTCTTC. It codes for CASRKGLGTYNEQFF.

The chain has TRBV9 and TRBJ2-1; possibly TRBD1 for D (5 bases). V lost 1 base, J lost 3 bases, and 11 bases lay in between. Per the germline V gene, CDR1 is SGDLS and CDR2 is YYNGEE. This CDR3 region has 15 residues. The CDR3 is CASSVWGSDYNEQFF. The CDR3 region has the DNA TGTGCCAGCAGCGTATGGGGCAGTGACTACAATGAGCAGTTCTTC.

In this sample, this clonotype turned up many times. The chain is built from TRBV10-2 and TRBJ2-1, with unresolved D. CDR1 and CDR2 from the germline V gene are WSHSY and SAAADI. V was cut by 10 bases and J by 8 bases, with 9 bases left in between. CDR3 length equals 10 residues. This chain's CDR3 is CATASDEQFF. The CDR3 nucleotides are TGCGCCACCGCATCGGATGAGCAGTTCTTC.

A few counts support this clonotype. V gene TRBV5-1 combines with J gene TRBJ1-2; D is undetermined. The CDR3 contains 12 residues. V was clipped by 3 bases and J by 2 bases, with 5 bases between them. The germline V gene encodes CDR1 SGHRS and CDR2 YFSETQ. CDR3 residues: CASSSQNYGYTF. The DNA for the CDR3 is TGCGCCAGCAGCTCGCAAAACTATGGCTACACCTTC.

This clonotype was detected many times. The chain couples TRBV27 to TRBJ1-5; TRBD1 might be the D (6 bases). Germline lookup yields CDR1 MNHEY and CDR2 SMNVEV (reference sequence). The germline V and J ends were trimmed by 1 base and 8 bases, with 12 bases remaining between them. The CDR3 runs to 14 residues. The CDR3 protein is CASSLWGRGEPQHF. CDR3 in DNA: TGTGCCAGCAGTTTATGGGGTAGGGGGGAGCCCCAGCATTTT.

V is TRBV10-3 and J is TRBJ1-6; D possibly corresponds to TRBD1 (5 bases). This CDR3 is 19 amino acids long. Germline CDR1 ENHRY, CDR2 SYGVKD. Trimming stripped 3 bases from V and 5 bases from J, with 23 bases between. The CDR3 loop reads CAISERPRGRRINNSPLHF. CDR3 nucleotide sequence: TGTGCCATCAGTGAAAGGCCAAGGGGCCGACGGATAAATAATTCACCCCTCCACTTT.

This clonotype was seen many times. The V call is TRBV5-1, the J call TRBJ2-1; 7 nucleotides agree with TRBD1. The germline gives CDR1 SGHRS, CDR2 YFSETQ. The CDR3 is 14 amino acids. The V and J ends lost 2 bases and 7 bases, in that order; junction bases with no gene match: 6. The CDR3 DNA follows: TGCGCCAGCAGCTTAGGGGGCTTCGGAAATGAGCAGTTCTTC. Protein: CASSLGGFGNEQFF. Full variable domain (rest looked up from reference TRBV5-1 and TRBJ2-1): KAGVTQTPRYLIKTRGQQVTLSCSPISGHRSVSWYQQTPGQGLQFLFEYFSETQRNKGNFPGRFSGRQFSNSRSEMNVSTLELGDSALYLCASSLGGFGNEQFFGPGTRLTVL.

In this sample, this clonotype turned up a few times. The rearrangement joins TRBV5-1 to TRBJ2-1; weak D call: TRBD1 (6 bases). Between the trimmed V and J ends, which lost 0 bases and 4 bases, there was a span of 14 bases. Germline V gene lookup returns CDR1 SGHRS and CDR2 YFSETQ. This CDR3 is 16 amino acids long. The CDR3 sequence: CASSLVRGGAYNEQFF. The CDR3 nucleotides read TGCGCCAGCAGCTTGGTTCGTGGGGGCGCGTACAATGAGCAGTTCTTC.